The present T cell receptor (beta chain) was sequenced within a study of blood T cell repertoires in COVID-19. About the research overall: PBMCs, B-cell-depleted T cells, or T cells were the source of the cDNA or gDNA that made up the material.

Here immunoSEQ multiplex PCR was the method, and the copy in TCRdb shows in-frame clones only, minus some. The data contain over 150,000 clones, over 90% of them singletons. Germline CDR1 reads SEHNR; CDR2 reads FQNEAQ (reference sequence). The CDR3 covers 16 residues. Trimming cost V 4 bases and J 0 bases; bases outside gene matches: 6. This clonotype was obtained from a man aged 50 to 59 with acute or convalescent COVID-19. The chain couples TRBV7-9 to TRBJ1-3; 7 nucleotides align to TRBD1. Sequencing was performed on peripheral blood. This chain's CDR3 is CASSSRTGTSGNTIYF. The DNA for the CDR3 is TGTGCCAGCAGCTCCCGGACAGGAACCTCTGGAAACACCATATATTTT.